This is a list of T cell receptor beta chains from one sample in a study of response to subunit inactivated influenza vaccine. TCRdb fed the RT-PCR reads into MiXCR, producing one record per CDR3 protein. There are 540,000 or so distinct CDR3 sequences in the sample; over 10% occur only once, and around 12% lies in the top ten. The sample was PBMCs from blood, taken roughly 46 days after vaccination. These receptors were taken from a man over 45 who received an inactivated influenza vaccine. Both conserved end residues are part of each CDR3. The order of the fields is CDR3 DNA, CDR3 protein, D gene, V gene, J gene, clone size. A D gene is named only where the DNA matches it firmly. Some rows have no size entry. The others give once, few or many, or a class for an expanded clone.

CDR3nt: TGTGCCAGCAGCCGGGGACAGGGTGTCCTCTACGAGCAGTACTTC
CDR3aa: CASSRGQGVLYEQYF
d_gene: TRBD1
v_gene: TRBV11-2
j_gene: TRBJ2-7
abundance: NA

CDR3nt: TGTGCCAGCAGCCCACGGATACGACAGATTAACCAAGAGACCCAGTACTTC
CDR3aa: CASSPRIRQINQETQYF
d_gene: NA
v_gene: TRBV7-9
j_gene: TRBJ2-5
abundance: NA

CDR3nt: TGTGCCAGCAGCTTTCCGGGACTAGCGGGAGGCAATGAGCAGTTCTTC
CDR3aa: CASSFPGLAGGNEQFF
d_gene: TRBD2
v_gene: TRBV7-9
j_gene: TRBJ2-1
abundance: many

CDR3nt: TGCGCCAGCAGCCAAGGCTGGCAATCCACAGATACGCAGTATTTT
CDR3aa: CASSQGWQSTDTQYF
d_gene: NA
v_gene: TRBV4-3
j_gene: TRBJ2-3
abundance: NA

CDR3nt: TGTACCAGCGCCCCTGGGGCTGACTATGGCTACACCTTC
CDR3aa: CTSAPGADYGYTF
d_gene: NA
v_gene: TRBV28
j_gene: TRBJ1-2
abundance: NA

CDR3nt: TGTGCCAGCAGTGACGGGACAACTTATTCACCCCTCCACTTT
CDR3aa: CASSDGTTYSPLHF
d_gene: NA
v_gene: TRBV6-1
j_gene: TRBJ1-6
abundance: few

CDR3nt: TGCAGCGTTGAGCGGGACAGGGGAGGAAAACTGTTTTTT
CDR3aa: CSVERDRGGKLFF
d_gene: TRBD1
v_gene: TRBV29-1
j_gene: TRBJ1-4
abundance: many

CDR3nt: TGTGCCAGCAACCTAAGGGGCAGGAACACTGAAGCTTTCTTT
CDR3aa: CASNLRGRNTEAFF
d_gene: NA
v_gene: TRBV6-2/TRBV6-3
j_gene: TRBJ1-1
abundance: NA

CDR3nt: TGCGCCAGCAGCCACGGACTAGCGGGACCGCAGTTCTTC
CDR3aa: CASSHGLAGPQFF
d_gene: TRBD2
v_gene: TRBV4-3
j_gene: TRBJ2-1
abundance: few

CDR3nt: TGTGCCAGCAGCTTAGCGCTTTTAGCGTACCCCATCTCCTACGAGCAGTACTTC
CDR3aa: CASSLALLAYPISYEQYF
d_gene: NA
v_gene: TRBV11-1
j_gene: TRBJ2-7
abundance: NA

CDR3nt: TGCGCCAGCAGCCAAGAGTTCGAGGACTTCTACGAGCAGTACTTC
CDR3aa: CASSQEFEDFYEQYF
d_gene: NA
v_gene: TRBV4-3
j_gene: TRBJ2-7
abundance: few

CDR3nt: TGTGCCAGCAGCCAAGATAAGCTGACGAACACCGGGGAGCTGTTTTTT
CDR3aa: CASSQDKLTNTGELFF
d_gene: NA
v_gene: TRBV4-2
j_gene: TRBJ2-2
abundance: NA

CDR3nt: TGCAGTGCGGGGGGGCTAGCGGCCTACGAGCAGTACTTC
CDR3aa: CSAGGLAAYEQYF
d_gene: NA
v_gene: TRBV20-1
j_gene: TRBJ2-7
abundance: NA

CDR3nt: TGTGCCAGCAGCGTTAGGTCTGGGACGGACGAAGAGACCCAGTACTTC
CDR3aa: CASSVRSGTDEETQYF
d_gene: NA
v_gene: TRBV9
j_gene: TRBJ2-5
abundance: few

CDR3nt: TGCAGTGCTAGAGATGTGGGACTAGGGCTTTGGAATGAGCAGTTCTTC
CDR3aa: CSARDVGLGLWNEQFF
d_gene: TRBD2
v_gene: TRBV20-1
j_gene: TRBJ2-1
abundance: NA

CDR3nt: TGTGCCAGCAGCTTAGGGGACCTTAATGAAAAACTGTTTTTT
CDR3aa: CASSLGDLNEKLFF
d_gene: NA
v_gene: TRBV11-2
j_gene: TRBJ1-4
abundance: NA

CDR3nt: TGCGCCAGCAGCCAAGAGGGGGAGACAACCGGGGAGCTGTTTTTT
CDR3aa: CASSQEGETTGELFF
d_gene: NA
v_gene: TRBV4-3
j_gene: TRBJ2-2
abundance: few

CDR3nt: TGCGCCAGCAGCCAAGATCACGAGACAGGGAACACCATATATTTT
CDR3aa: CASSQDHETGNTIYF
d_gene: TRBD1
v_gene: TRBV4-1
j_gene: TRBJ1-3
abundance: few

CDR3nt: TGCAGTGCTAGAAGTACACCTCGGCAGTATGGCTACACCTTC
CDR3aa: CSARSTPRQYGYTF
d_gene: NA
v_gene: TRBV20-1
j_gene: TRBJ1-2
abundance: NA

CDR3nt: TGTGCCAGCAGCTTAGTGAGTCAGCAGTTCTTC
CDR3aa: CASSLVSQQFF
d_gene: NA
v_gene: TRBV7-9
j_gene: TRBJ2-1
abundance: NA

CDR3nt: TGTGCCAGCAGCCCTGTCGGGACAGGCAACCCCTATGGCTACACCTTC
CDR3aa: CASSPVGTGNPYGYTF
d_gene: TRBD1
v_gene: TRBV7-2
j_gene: TRBJ1-2
abundance: few

CDR3nt: TGTGCTAGTGGTTTGGCGAACACCGGGGAGCTGTTTTTT
CDR3aa: CASGLANTGELFF
d_gene: NA
v_gene: TRBV12-5
j_gene: TRBJ2-2
abundance: few

CDR3nt: TGCGCCAGCAGCAAGGACACACAAGGAAAAAACATTCAGTACTTC
CDR3aa: CASSKDTQGKNIQYF
d_gene: NA
v_gene: TRBV5-1
j_gene: TRBJ2-4
abundance: few

CDR3nt: TGCAGCACCAGTGGTGGGGGCTCTGGGGCCAACGTCCTGACTTTC
CDR3aa: CSTSGGGSGANVLTF
d_gene: NA
v_gene: TRBV29-1
j_gene: TRBJ2-6
abundance: NA

CDR3nt: TGTGCCAGCAGCTTAGGGGGGCTCGGGAACACTGAAGCTTTCTTT
CDR3aa: CASSLGGLGNTEAFF
d_gene: NA
v_gene: TRBV12-3/TRBV12-4
j_gene: TRBJ1-1
abundance: few

CDR3nt: TGTGCCAGCAGCCCCCGTGGAAGGGGTAGCTATGGCTACACCTTC
CDR3aa: CASSPRGRGSYGYTF
d_gene: NA
v_gene: TRBV7-9
j_gene: TRBJ1-2
abundance: NA

CDR3nt: TGTGCCAGCAGTGACCTAGTTGGGGGATGGCAAGAGACCCAGTACTTC
CDR3aa: CASSDLVGGWQETQYF
d_gene: NA
v_gene: TRBV2
j_gene: TRBJ2-5
abundance: NA

CDR3nt: TGTGCCAGCAGCTCCCTTTGGGGCGGAGAGACCCAGTACTTC
CDR3aa: CASSSLWGGETQYF
d_gene: NA
v_gene: TRBV7-9
j_gene: TRBJ2-5
abundance: NA

CDR3nt: TGTGCCAGCAGCATAGGGGGGACAGGACCGCAGCCCCAGCATTTT
CDR3aa: CASSIGGTGPQPQHF
d_gene: TRBD1
v_gene: TRBV5-4
j_gene: TRBJ1-5
abundance: few

CDR3nt: TGTGCCAGCAGCTTTACAGGGAGAGCAAACTACAATGAGCAGTTCTTC
CDR3aa: CASSFTGRANYNEQFF
d_gene: NA
v_gene: TRBV7-2
j_gene: TRBJ2-1
abundance: NA

CDR3nt: TGTGCCAGCAGGAGAGGGACAGGGGCTTACACCGGGGAGCTGTTTTTT
CDR3aa: CASRRGTGAYTGELFF
d_gene: TRBD1
v_gene: TRBV28
j_gene: TRBJ2-2
abundance: few

CDR3nt: TGTGCCAGCAGAAAAACAGGGGGTAGCAATCAGCCCCAGCATTTT
CDR3aa: CASRKTGGSNQPQHF
d_gene: TRBD1
v_gene: TRBV6-1
j_gene: TRBJ1-5
abundance: NA

CDR3nt: TGCGCCAGCAGTCCCGGGACAGGCATGAACACTGAAGCTTTCTTT
CDR3aa: CASSPGTGMNTEAFF
d_gene: TRBD1
v_gene: TRBV10-2
j_gene: TRBJ1-1
abundance: many

CDR3nt: TGTGCCAGCAGCTCAGCAACTGGCCAAGGATACAATGAGCAGTTCTTC
CDR3aa: CASSSATGQGYNEQFF
d_gene: NA
v_gene: TRBV7-2
j_gene: TRBJ2-1
abundance: NA

CDR3nt: TGTGCCAGCAGCTTAGAAGTAGCGACACCCTACGAGCAGTACTTC
CDR3aa: CASSLEVATPYEQYF
d_gene: NA
v_gene: TRBV11-2
j_gene: TRBJ2-7
abundance: few

CDR3nt: TGTGCCAGCAGCCCCGGGAGGTCCGGAGGAGAGACCCAGTACTTC
CDR3aa: CASSPGRSGGETQYF
d_gene: TRBD2
v_gene: TRBV12-3/TRBV12-4
j_gene: TRBJ2-5
abundance: NA